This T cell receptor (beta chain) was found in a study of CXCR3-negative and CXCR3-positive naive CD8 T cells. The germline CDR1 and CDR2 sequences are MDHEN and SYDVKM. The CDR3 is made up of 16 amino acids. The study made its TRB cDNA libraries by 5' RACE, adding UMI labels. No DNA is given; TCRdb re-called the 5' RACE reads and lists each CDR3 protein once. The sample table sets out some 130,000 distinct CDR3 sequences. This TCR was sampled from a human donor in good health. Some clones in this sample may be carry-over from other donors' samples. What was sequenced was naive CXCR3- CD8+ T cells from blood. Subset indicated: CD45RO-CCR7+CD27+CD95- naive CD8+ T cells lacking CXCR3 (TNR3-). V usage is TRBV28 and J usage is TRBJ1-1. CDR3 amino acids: CASSFPSVRVSTEAFF.